The 24 T cell receptor beta chains reported below all come from one sample, sequenced in a study of T-cell reconstitution after alpha-beta-depleted transplantation in children. Preparing the TCRbeta library involved the use of unique molecular identifiers. MiXCR was run by TCRdb on the PCR reads, yielding one entry per CDR3 protein. The table has a few hundred thousand distinct CDR3 sequences, 13% seen once; the top ten hold over 2%. The material was PBMCs, mostly from graft donor cells, obtained 360 days after TCRalphabeta/CD19-depleted stem cell transplant. These receptors came from a male patient aged 5 to 17 who had a stem cell transplant for acute myeloid leukemia, so the T cells may come from the graft donor.

This clonotype was seen a few times. The V call is TRBV24-1, the J call TRBJ2-1, with 7 bases identical to TRBD2. This CDR3 contains 14 residues. V dropped 4 bases and J dropped 7; count of bases not matched to a gene: 6. Germline V gene lookup returns CDR1 KGHDR and CDR2 SFDVKD. The CDR3 sequence: CATSEAGVENEQFF. In nucleotides, the CDR3 is TGTGCCACCAGTGAGGCGGGAGTAGAGAATGAGCAGTTCTTC.

The CDR3: CASSLGWMGQGYEQYF. The CDR3 coding sequence is TGTGCCAGCAGCTTGGGGTGGATGGGACAGGGGTACGAGCAGTACTTC. This chain uses TRBV7-9 with TRBJ2-7; 10 nucleotides match TRBD1. CDR1 and CDR2 (germline): SEHNR, FQNEAQ (reference sequence). The trim removed 3 bases at V and 4 bases at J, leaving 9 bases unmatched. This CDR3 has 16 amino acids.

This clonotype occurred a few times. The chain couples TRBV18 to TRBJ1-5, with D maybe TRBD1 (5 bases). Trimming took 5 bases from V and 5 from J, leaving 13 bases between them. Germline V lookup: CDR1 KGHSH, CDR2 LQKENI. The CDR3 consists of 14 residues. The chain's CDR3 is CASSTSGRDQPQHF. The CDR3 nucleotides read TGTGCCAGCTCAACATCAGGGAGGGATCAGCCCCAGCATTTT.

The chain carries TRBV11-2 and TRBJ2-5; 9 positions agree with TRBD2. J gave up 8 bases and V 2 bases, and 15 bases lay outside the gene matches. CDR1 is SGHAT, CDR2 FQNNGV, per germline. There are 17 residues in the CDR3. DNA of the CDR3: TGTGCCAGCAGCTTAAGAGGTGTTGCGGGAGGGCCGGAAACCCAGTACTTC. It encodes CASSLRGVAGGPETQYF. Combining the CDR3 with reference TRBV11-2 and TRBJ2-5 gives the whole variable domain EAGVAQSPRYKIIEKRQSVAFWCNPISGHATLYWYQQILGQGPKLLIQFQNNGVVDDSQLPKDRFSAERLKGVDSTLKIQPAKLEDSAVYLCASSLRGVAGGPETQYFGPGTRLLVL.

CDR3 DNA: TGCGCCAGCAGCTTGGCCGGCGGGTTCACCTACGAGCAGTACTTC. As protein: CASSLAGGFTYEQYF. The chain carries TRBV5-1 and TRBJ2-7, with D maybe TRBD2 (5 bases). Germline lookup yields CDR1 SGHRS and CDR2 YFSETQ. Trimming left V 0 bases short and J 2 bases short, with 12 bases between. CDR3 length: 15 amino acids.

The rearrangement links TRBV29-1 to TRBJ1-3, with 9 bases fitting TRBD1. Germline trimming cut 4 bases from V and 0 bases from J; bases unmatched to any gene: 7. CDR3 length: 16 amino acids. Looked up from germline, CDR1 is SQVTM and CDR2 is ANQGSEA. This CDR3 reads CSVGYGQGRSGNTIYF. CDR3 coding DNA: TGCAGCGTTGGGTACGGACAGGGGCGCTCTGGAAACACCATATATTTT.

This clonotype was seen at least ten times. The rearrangement uses TRBV20-1 and TRBJ2-7, with 10 bases aligning to TRBD2. In germline, CDR1 is DFQATT, CDR2 SNEGSKA (reference sequence). V shed 5 bases and J 3 bases; nucleotides not matched to a gene: 7. The CDR3 is 14 residues long. CDR3 sequence reads: CSALGLAGVYEQYF. The DNA for the CDR3 is TGCAGTGCTCTCGGTCTAGCGGGAGTCTACGAGCAGTACTTC.

CDR3 residues: CASSAGTTSYEQYF. The CDR3 coding sequence is TGCGCCAGCAGCGCTGGGACTACTTCCTACGAGCAGTACTTC. The V and J genes are TRBV5-1 and TRBJ2-7; 7 bases are shared with TRBD2. CDR1 and CDR2 (germline): SGHRS, YFSETQ. V lost 4 bases to trimming and J lost 1 base; unmatched junction nucleotides: 5. The CDR3 runs 14 residues.

This clonotype was picked up a small number of times. The chain couples TRBV5-1 to TRBJ2-7; the match to TRBD2 covers 12 bases. The V gene's germline CDR1 is SGHRS and CDR2 YFSETQ. V shed 4 bases and J 7 bases; nucleotides not matched to a gene: 12. CDR3 length: 16 amino acids. CDR3 sequence (DNA): TGCGCCAGCAGCCCGGGACTAGCGGGTGGACCTATGGAGCAGTACTTC. Translated, it gives CASSPGLAGGPMEQYF.

This chain uses TRBV20-1 with TRBJ2-3; unclear D gene. Trimming left V 1 base short and J 6 bases short, with 17 bases between. Germline V gene sequence: CDR1 DFQATT, CDR2 SNEGSKA (reference sequence). CDR3 length: 15 amino acids. CDR3 sequence (DNA): TGCAGTGCTAGAGGCTTAAAAGGGATAGGGGATACGCAGTATTTT. Its protein is CSARGLKGIGDTQYF.

This clonotype was counted between two and nine times. This chain joins TRBV28 and TRBJ2-7, with 12 bases matching TRBD1. V was pared by 6 bases and J by 3 bases, with 15 bases of the junction left unmatched. The germline CDR1 and CDR2 sequences are MDHEN and SYDVKM. The CDR3 has 18 amino acids. The CDR3 nucleotides are TGTGCCAGCAGAATAAGGGACAGGGGGCGTACAGTAGGCTACGAGCAGTACTTC. This codes for CASRIRDRGRTVGYEQYF.

The rearrangement uses TRBV28 and TRBJ2-4; D not resolved. Germline-derived CDR1 and CDR2 are MDHEN and SYDVKM. This CDR3 contains 15 residues. V lost 2 bases, J lost 0 bases, and 8 bases lay in between. CDR3 coding DNA: TGTGCCAGCAGTTTAGTCATCCAAGCCAAAAACATTCAGTACTTC. Protein product: CASSLVIQAKNIQYF.

This clonotype was seen once. J is TRBJ2-4 and V is TRBV7-2, with 13 bases fitting TRBD2. Germline CDR1 SGHTA, CDR2 FQGNSA. The V gene end was trimmed by 6 bases and the J gene end by 5 bases; junction bases not matched to a gene: 4. This CDR3 spans 15 amino acids. The CDR3 loop reads CASRGGLAGENIQYF. The CDR3 DNA reads as TGTGCCAGCAGAGGAGGACTAGCGGGAGAAAACATTCAGTACTTC.

The V call is TRBV18, the J call TRBJ2-3; 10 bases align to TRBD2. Germline V gives CDR1 KGHSH, CDR2 LQKENI. This CDR3 is built from 18 residues. V gave up 1 base and J gave up 0 bases; unmatched junction bases: 7. CDR3 DNA sequence: TGTGCCAGCTCACCACTCCCCACTAGCGGGAAAAGCACAGATACGCAGTATTTT. Translation: CASSPLPTSGKSTDTQYF. Together with reference TRBV18 and TRBJ2-3, the CDR3 gives the full variable domain: NAGVMQNPRHLVRRRGQEARLRCSPMKGHSHVYWYRQLPEEGLKFMVYLQKENIIDESGMPKERFSAEFPKEGPSILRIQQVVRGDSAAYFCASSPLPTSGKSTDTQYFGPGTRLTVL.

The CDR3 spells CASSKEPGFDSPLHF. The CDR3 DNA reads as TGTGCCAGCAGCAAAGAACCAGGGTTTGATTCACCCCTCCACTTT. The J gene is TRBJ1-6, the V gene TRBV21-1; the DNA was not compared with TRBD1, the D call given in the table. TRBV21-1 constitutes a pseudogene. The CDR3 is 15 residues long.

CDR3 residues: CASSQEAWREGNNEQFF. CDR3 nucleotide sequence: TGTGCCAGCAGCCAAGAGGCGTGGCGGGAGGGAAACAATGAGCAGTTCTTC. The gene calls are TRBV3-1 and TRBJ2-1; 9 bases match TRBD2. The CDR3 consists of 17 residues. From germline, CDR1 is LGHDT and CDR2 YNNKEL (reference sequence). V lost 0 bases to trimming and J lost 5 bases; unmatched junction nucleotides: 8.

This clonotype came up many times. The V and J genes are TRBV20-1 and TRBJ2-1; TRBD2 agrees at 9 bases. This CDR3 comprises 13 residues. The J segment lost 8 bases and the V segment lost 5 bases, leaving 7 bases of the junction unmatched. Germline V gives CDR1 DFQATT, CDR2 SNEGSKA (reference sequence). DNA of the CDR3: TGCAGTGCTTGGGGCGGGGGGGCGTATGAGCAGTTCTTC. Translation gives CSAWGGGAYEQFF.

The J gene is TRBJ1-4, the V gene TRBV10-3; D possibly corresponds to TRBD1 (5 bases). Trimming left V 6 bases short and J 0 bases short, with 14 bases between. CDR3 size: 16 residues. Germline CDR1 reads ENHRY; CDR2 reads SYGVKD. The CDR3 reads CAISKRTPATNEKLFF. The CDR3 DNA reads TGTGCCATCAGCAAACGGACACCAGCAACTAATGAAAAACTGTTTTTT.

The J gene is TRBJ2-1, the V gene TRBV5-6; D is undetermined. The V gene lost 9 bases and the J gene lost 2 bases, with 15 bases spanning the gap. The length of the CDR3 is 14 residues. Germline CDR1 and CDR2: SGHDT and YYEEEE. CDR3 nucleotides: TGTGCCATGAGCCAGGTGCCCGCCTACAATGAGCAGTTCTTC. It translates to CAMSQVPAYNEQFF.

This clonotype has a handful of counts. The gene calls are TRBV10-2 and TRBJ2-4; TRBD2 matches at 11 bases. Germline V gene lookup returns CDR1 WSHSY and CDR2 SAAADI. This CDR3 region has 17 residues. With V trimmed by 4 bases and J by 1 base, 6 bases remained unmatched. The DNA for the CDR3 is TGCGCCAGCAGTGTGGTAGCGGGAGGGACGGCCAAAAACATTCAGTACTTC. Its protein product is CASSVVAGGTAKNIQYF.

This clonotype was seen at least ten times. The rearrangement links TRBV24-1 to TRBJ2-3; D unclear. The CDR3 runs 11 residues. Trimming removed 5 bases from V and 6 bases from J, with 5 bases in between. Germline values: CDR1 KGHDR, CDR2 SFDVKD. DNA of the CDR3: TGTGCCACCAGTGTAGGGGATACGCAGTATTTT. Translated, it gives CATSVGDTQYF.

This sequence joins TRBV30 and TRBJ2-1; 11 nucleotides match TRBD2. Unmatched junction bases numbered 3, after V lost 3 bases and J lost 8 bases. The CDR3 spans 13 residues. Per the germline V gene, CDR1 is GTSNPN and CDR2 is SVGIG (reference sequence). The CDR3 DNA sequence: TGTGCCTGGAGCTATAGCGGGAGGGATGAGCAGTTCTTC. Residues: CAWSYSGRDEQFF.

There are a few counts of this clonotype. DNA of the CDR3: TGTGCCAGCAGCAGACCTCGGGACTATCGGGAGACCCAGTACTTC. Residues: CASSRPRDYRETQYF. The V call is TRBV7-8, the J call TRBJ2-5; TRBD2 matches 7 bases. The CDR3 consists of 15 residues. J was trimmed by 5 bases and V by 5 bases; bases with no gene match: 11. Germline assignment: CDR1 SGHVS and CDR2 FQNEAQ.

The gene calls are TRBV6-2 or TRBV6-3 and TRBJ2-3, with TRBD2 identical over 8 bases. The CDR3 totals 20 residues. V dropped 6 bases and J dropped 4; count of bases not matched to a gene: 24. The germline CDR1 and CDR2 sequences are MNHEY and SVGEGT. Written as DNA, the CDR3 is TGTGCCAGCAGCTCCTGGGGGAGCGGGAGAACTAGGACCGTTGCAGATACGCAGTATTTT. This translates into CASSSWGSGRTRTVADTQYF.